Listed here are 7 T cell receptor beta chains from one sample, sequenced in a study of OX40 agonist ivuxolimab in advanced cancers. TCRdb's copy holds only in-frame clones and misses some; the assay was immunoSEQ multiplex PCR. The data show 60,000 to 95,000 clones, with 85% to 90% seen just once and 0.5% to 0.8% held by the top ten. The sample consisted of CD4+ or CD8+ T cells sorted from blood, taken in a trial of the OX40 agonist ivuxolimab. Every receptor here comes from an adult with an advanced solid tumor such as melanoma, head and neck, liver or kidney cancer.

For this clone: Within the sample, other DNA sequences also encode this same CDR3. This sequence joins TRBV29-1 and TRBJ1-3; D unclear. Trimming removed 1 base from V and 4 bases from J, with 8 bases in between. The CDR3 loop spans 13 amino acids. Looked up from germline, CDR1 is SQVTM and CDR2 is ANQGSEA. The CDR3 sequence: CSVEGGSGNTIYF. CDR3 in DNA: TGCAGCGTTGAAGGGGGATCCGGAAACACCATATATTTT.

The rearrangement joins TRBV5-1 to TRBJ2-4, with 14 nucleotides matching TRBD2. The CDR3 consists of 19 residues. Germline V CDR1 and CDR2: SGHRS, YFSETQ. Trimming took 2 bases from V and 0 from J; bases not matched to a gene: 7. The CDR3 nucleotides are TGCGCCAGCAGCTTACTGGGACTAGCGGGGGAACTAGCCAAAAACATTCAGTACTTC. As protein: CASSLLGLAGELAKNIQYF. Filled out from reference TRBV5-1 and TRBJ2-4, the complete variable domain reads KAGVTQTPRYLIKTRGQQVTLSCSPISGHRSVSWYQQTPGQGLQFLFEYFSETQRNKGNFPGRFSGRQFSNSRSEMNVSTLELGDSALYLCASSLLGLAGELAKNIQYFGAGTRLSVL.

V gene TRBV25-1 combines with J gene TRBJ2-7, with D unclear. Trimming cost V 0 bases and J 1 base, with 13 bases left between them. Germline CDR1 and CDR2: MGHDK and SYGVNS. The CDR3 extends over 16 amino acids. CDR3 coding DNA: TGTGCCAGCAGTGAATACAACGGCCCGGGTTCCTACGAGCAGTACTTC. Translated, it gives CASSEYNGPGSYEQYF.

DNA of the CDR3: TGTGCCAGCTCACCGGGACAGGACTCCGACTACACCTTC. Translating gives CASSPGQDSDYTF. This chain connects TRBV18 to TRBJ1-2; TRBD1 aligns across 8 bases. V lost 3 bases and J lost 10; bases outside the gene matches: 7. CDR3 length: 13 amino acids. The germline V gene encodes CDR1 KGHSH and CDR2 LQKENI.

V gene TRBV7-9 combines with J gene TRBJ2-7; D possibly corresponds to TRBD2 (5 bases). Germline lookup yields CDR1 SEHNR and CDR2 FQNEAQ (reference sequence). V lost 5 bases and J 6 bases, leaving 17 bases between the germline ends. The CDR3 sequence is 14 residues long. CDR3 DNA: TGTGCCAGCAGCCAGGCGTTAAGCGGAGGCGAGCAGTACTTC. This encodes CASSQALSGGEQYF.

The rearrangement joins TRBV30 to TRBJ1-5, with 7 positions matching TRBD1. This CDR3 region has 16 residues. V dropped 0 bases and J dropped 7; count of bases not matched to a gene: 12. CDR1 GTSNPN and CDR2 SVGIG come from the germline V gene (reference sequence). The CDR3 sequence is CAWSVGLQGRGQPQHF. DNA for the CDR3: TGTGCCTGGAGTGTTGGATTACAGGGGAGAGGGCAGCCCCAGCATTTT.

V and J are TRBV30 and TRBJ1-1; D remains unclear. The V end was cut by 0 bases, the J end by 0 bases, with 11 bases between. There are 15 residues in the CDR3. CDR1 and CDR2 (germline): GTSNPN, SVGIG (reference sequence). CDR3: CAWSVSRRMNTEAFF. CDR3 coding DNA: TGTGCCTGGAGTGTAAGTAGGAGAATGAACACTGAAGCTTTCTTT.